The entry below describes one T cell receptor beta chain. Antigen unknown. The source of the sample is a study of T cell repertoires in cytomegalovirus infection. TCRdb re-derived calls from the reads in MiXCR, one entry per CDR3 protein. The sample shows around 450,000 distinct CDR3 sequences, roughly 30% of them seen only once. V was trimmed by 1 base and J by 8 bases, leaving 8 bases between them. There are 13 residues in the CDR3. CDR1 is SGHVS, CDR2 FNYEAQ, per germline. Findings of the study overall: HLA-C-restricted TCR beta clonotypes specific for CMV led the ex vivo response.

Sequencing was performed on PBMCs. The receptor was derived from a human donor in good health (CMV status not recorded). Some clones in this sample may be carry-over from other donors' samples. This rearrangement joins TRBV7-6 to TRBJ1-4; no clear D gene. DNA of the CDR3: TGTGCCAGCAGCTTAGGAGGGAGAGAAAAACTGTTTTTT. This gives the protein CASSLGGREKLFF.